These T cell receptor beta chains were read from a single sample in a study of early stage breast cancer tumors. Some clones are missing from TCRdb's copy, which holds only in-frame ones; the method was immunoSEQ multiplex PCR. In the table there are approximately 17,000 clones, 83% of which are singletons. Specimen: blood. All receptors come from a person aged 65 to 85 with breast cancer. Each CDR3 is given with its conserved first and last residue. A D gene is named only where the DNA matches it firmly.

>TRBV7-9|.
CASSLLQGEEGYTF
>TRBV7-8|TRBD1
CASSEVGQAGTQYF
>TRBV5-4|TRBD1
CASSLHPGQGGTQYF
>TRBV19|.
CASSIMTVGYGYTF
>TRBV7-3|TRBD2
CASSLGTSLNNEQFF
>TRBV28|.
CASFGLQGHYEQYF
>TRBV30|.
CAWSVGAGKAQYF
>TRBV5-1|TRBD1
CASSLQGQGARGYTF
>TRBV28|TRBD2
CASSLLAGPPTSTDTQYF
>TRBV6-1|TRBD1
CASSSGTGGTEAFF
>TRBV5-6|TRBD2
CASSVKSGGVKETQYF
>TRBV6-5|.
CASSYSVGTQNTEAFF
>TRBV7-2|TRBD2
CASSRARGTQETQYF
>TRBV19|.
CASSIGNSGANVLTF
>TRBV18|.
CASSQGVRDIFSEAFF
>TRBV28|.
CASSPRGAHEQYF
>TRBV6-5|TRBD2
CASRRWVAGDDEQYF
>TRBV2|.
CASSEQGSNYEQYF
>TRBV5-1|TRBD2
CASSFSPPSRGGKDEQYF
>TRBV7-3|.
CASSPPSGSDNSPLHF
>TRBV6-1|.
CASSDAYGYSPLHF
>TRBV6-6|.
CASSGQSSYEQYF
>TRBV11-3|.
CASSLGGQTNEQFF
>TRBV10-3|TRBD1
CAISTSGGSNTGELFF
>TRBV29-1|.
CSVRGSTDTQYF
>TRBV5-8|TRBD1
CASSSDREYEQYF
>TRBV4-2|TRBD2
CASSQAGGGPYEQYF
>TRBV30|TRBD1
CAWNRGTINSPLHF
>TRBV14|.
CASSHEAGLVPLHF
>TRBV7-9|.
CASSLVEGGSGYAF
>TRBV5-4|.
CASSWPDRNTEAFF
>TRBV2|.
CASSPEISGNTGELFF
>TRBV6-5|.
CASSLRTATDTQYF
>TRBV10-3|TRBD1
CAIRAGQEEKLFF
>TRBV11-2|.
CASSQQYGGNTEAFF
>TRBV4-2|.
CASSQDLGGNTGELFF
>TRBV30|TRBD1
CAWSVDRPRSPLHF
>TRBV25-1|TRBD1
CASSEKDRGVYEQFF
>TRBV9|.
CASSARQGLDTQYF
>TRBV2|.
CASRERIGGQPQHF
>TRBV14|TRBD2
CASSQARGGGDTQYF
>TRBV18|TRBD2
CASSPGLAGPDTQYF